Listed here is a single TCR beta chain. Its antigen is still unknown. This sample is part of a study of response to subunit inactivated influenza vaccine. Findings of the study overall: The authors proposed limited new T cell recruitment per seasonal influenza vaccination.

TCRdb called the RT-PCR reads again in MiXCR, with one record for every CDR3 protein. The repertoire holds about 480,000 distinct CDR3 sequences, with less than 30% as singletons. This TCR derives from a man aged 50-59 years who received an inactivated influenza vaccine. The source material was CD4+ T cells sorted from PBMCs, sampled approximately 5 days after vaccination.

The CDR3 DNA reads as TGCAGTGCTCCCCGACAGAGCCAAGAGACCCAGTACTTC. Its translation is CSAPRQSQETQYF. The chain combines TRBV20-1 with TRBJ2-5, with D perhaps matching TRBD1 (5 bases). From germline, CDR1 is DFQATT and CDR2 SNEGSKA (reference sequence). V shed 5 bases and J shed 1 base, with 11 bases lying between them. The CDR3 loop spans 13 amino acids.